Sequencing of this TCR beta chain was carried out in a study of T cells expressing NK-cell markers. Regarding the study as a whole: A few of the donors also had these clonotypes leading their CD3+CD56-NKG2C+ fraction.

Concerning this clonotype: As yet, its antigen is unknown.

TCRdb re-called the 5' RACE reads and shows each CDR3 protein once, DNA omitted. The sample's table shows some 460,000 distinct CDR3 sequences. The CDR3 is 15 residues long. The rearrangement links TRBV12-3 or TRBV12-4 to TRBJ1-2; TCRdb designates TRBD1, a call that cannot be tested without DNA. Sequencing was done on a sample of blood T cells: a sorted CD56 or NKG2C T cell subset, CD4+ or CD8+ T cells, or bulk PBMC T cells (not recorded which). This TCR derives from a woman aged 50 to 60 in good health. The CDR3 is CASSSHGGNNYGYTF.